These 14 T cell receptor beta chains were all obtained from the same sample, sequenced in a study of shared clonotypes between healthy human individuals. Profiled with immunoSEQ multiplex PCR; TCRdb holds only in-frame clones, not every one. Among about 710,000 clones listed, 72% were seen once. The specimen was memory CD4+ T cells sorted from blood. The subset is: CD45RA-negative fraction. The receptor source for this set is a woman in her twenties or thirties in good health.

This rearrangement joins TRBV5-4 to TRBJ2-5; the D is unclear. Germline V lookup: CDR1 SGHNT, CDR2 YYREEE (reference sequence). Trimming took off 1 base at V and 2 bases at J, with 6 bases between the two ends. The CDR3 sequence is 13 residues long. The CDR3 DNA follows: TGTGCCAGCAGCTTGTTCCATCAAGAGACCCAGTACTTC. Its translation is CASSLFHQETQYF.

The V gene is TRBV27, the J gene TRBJ2-5, with D possibly being TRBD2 (6 bases). Germline-derived CDR1 and CDR2 are MNHEY and SMNVEV (reference sequence). Deletions cut 2 bases from V and 5 bases from J, with 12 bases between. The CDR3 loop spans 14 amino acids. The CDR3 region has the DNA TGTGCCAGCAGTTTAGGAGGGGCGCGCGAGACCCAGTACTTC. Its translation is CASSLGGARETQYF.

The chain recombines TRBV19 with TRBJ1-4; the D is unclear. V dropped 3 bases and J dropped 4 bases, with 9 bases sitting between them. CDR1 and CDR2 from the germline V gene are LNHDA and SQIVND (reference sequence). The CDR3 runs to 14 residues. The DNA for the CDR3 is TGTGCCAGTAGTATTATCGGCCATAATGAAAAACTGTTTTTT. As protein: CASSIIGHNEKLFF.

This clone was seen at least ten times. The chain uses TRBV18 and TRBJ2-1, with TRBD1 as a possible D gene (6 bases). Germline loops: CDR1 KGHSH, CDR2 LQKENI. The V and J ends lost 2 bases and 2 bases respectively, with 16 bases between them. The CDR3 has 17 residues. CDR3 bases: TGTGCCAGCTCACCAGAACTCCGGGACACGACCTACAATGAGCAGTTCTTC. Translated: CASSPELRDTTYNEQFF.

This rearrangement joins TRBV6-5 to TRBJ1-3; D is possibly TRBD1 (6 bases). Germline lookup yields CDR1 MNHEY and CDR2 SVGAGI. This CDR3 has 15 residues. V was clipped by 6 bases and J by 0 bases, with 12 bases between them. The CDR3 reads CASRAGGRSGNTIYF. The CDR3 nucleotides are TGTGCCAGCAGGGCGGGGGGCCGCTCTGGAAACACCATATATTTT.

The chain is built from TRBV28 and TRBJ1-5; 8 nucleotides line up with TRBD1. This CDR3 spans 14 amino acids. CDR1 is MDHEN and CDR2 is SYDVKM in the germline V gene. V lost 5 bases, J lost 4 bases, and 4 bases stayed unmatched. The CDR3 nucleotides read TGTGCCAGCAGTGGACAGGGTAGAAATCAGCCCCAGCATTTT. It yields the protein CASSGQGRNQPQHF. The whole variable domain, remainder taken from reference TRBV28 and TRBJ1-5, is DVKVTQSSRYLVKRTGEKVFLECVQDMDHENMFWYRQDPGLGLRLIYFSYDVKMKEKGDIPEGYSVSREKKERFSLILESASTNQTSMYLCASSGQGRNQPQHFGDGTRLSIL.

J is TRBJ1-5 and V is TRBV18; 9 bases map to TRBD1. The CDR3 totals 17 residues. J gave up 0 bases and V 1 base, and 4 bases lay outside the gene matches. CDR1 and CDR2 from the germline V gene are KGHSH and LQKENI. The DNA of the CDR3 is TGTGCCAGCTCACCACTCTGGACAGGGGATAGCAATCAGCCCCAGCATTTT. It is translated as CASSPLWTGDSNQPQHF.

This clone was seen once. The chain combines TRBV30 with TRBJ2-4, with D perhaps TRBD2 (6 bases). CDR3 size: 13 residues. CDR1 and CDR2 from the germline V gene are GTSNPN and SVGIG (reference sequence). V gave up 4 bases and J gave up 5 bases, with 12 bases separating them. CDR3 protein: CAWNRGLENIQYF. The CDR3 region has the DNA TGTGCCTGGAACCGGGGGTTAGAAAACATTCAGTACTTC.

The chain carries TRBV4-1 and TRBJ1-6, with D perhaps TRBD1 (5 bases). Between the trimmed V and J ends, which lost 0 bases and 7 bases, there was a span of 16 bases. This CDR3 comprises 17 residues. Germline CDR1 and CDR2: MGHRA and YSYEKL. CDR3 DNA: TGCGCCAGCAGCCAAGATCGGCAGGGCTTCCCAAATTCACCCCTCCACTTT. Translation gives CASSQDRQGFPNSPLHF.

This chain uses TRBV4-2 with TRBJ2-3, with TRBD2 matching 8 bases. The germline gives CDR1 LGHNA, CDR2 YNFKEQ. CDR3 length equals 19 residues. Trimming at V came to 1 base and at J to 1 base, leaving 13 bases not matched to a gene. The CDR3 spells CASSQATAGGTRRTDTQYF. The DNA for the CDR3 is TGTGCCAGCAGCCAAGCGACGGCGGGAGGCACCCGACGCACAGATACGCAGTATTTT.

The rearrangement joins TRBV7-6 to TRBJ2-5; D not certain. Germline CDR1 SGHVS, CDR2 FNYEAQ. The CDR3 has 14 residues. V was cut by 5 bases and J by 4 bases, with 14 bases left in between. CDR3 sequence: CASSAGPSRETQYF. The CDR3 bases are TGTGCCAGCAGCGCCGGACCCTCACGAGAGACCCAGTACTTC.

The chain is built from TRBV18 and TRBJ1-1; D is undetermined. This CDR3 region has 13 residues. V lost 3 bases and J lost 3, with 8 bases in between. Germline V lookup: CDR1 KGHSH, CDR2 LQKENI. The DNA for the CDR3 is TGTGCCAGCTCACCTCAGGACTACACTGAAGCTTTCTTT. Translation gives CASSPQDYTEAFF. The entire variable domain, with the rest obtained from reference TRBV18 and TRBJ1-1, is as follows: NAGVMQNPRHLVRRRGQEARLRCSPMKGHSHVYWYRQLPEEGLKFMVYLQKENIIDESGMPKERFSAEFPKEGPSILRIQQVVRGDSAAYFCASSPQDYTEAFFGQGTRLTVV.

V gene TRBV5-1 combines with J gene TRBJ2-7; 7 bases map to TRBD2. The ends lost 5 bases at V and 5 bases at J; junction bases unmatched: 22. Germline values: CDR1 SGHRS, CDR2 YFSETQ. The CDR3 length is 18 residues. The CDR3 nucleotides read TGCGCCAGCAGTAGTGCTGGTAAAGGCGGGAGTAGTGTAAACGAGCAGTACTTC. Residues: CASSSAGKGGSSVNEQYF.

The chain has TRBV7-2 and TRBJ2-5; 9 positions agree with TRBD1. The end of the DNA aligns better with TRBJ2-7, so the J call may be wrong. The CDR3 is 16 amino acids. Germline values: CDR1 SGHTA, CDR2 FQGNSA. DNA of the CDR3: TGTGCCAGCAGCTTCGGGACAGGGAATAGCGACTACGAGCAGTACTTC. Its protein product is CASSFGTGNSDYEQYF.